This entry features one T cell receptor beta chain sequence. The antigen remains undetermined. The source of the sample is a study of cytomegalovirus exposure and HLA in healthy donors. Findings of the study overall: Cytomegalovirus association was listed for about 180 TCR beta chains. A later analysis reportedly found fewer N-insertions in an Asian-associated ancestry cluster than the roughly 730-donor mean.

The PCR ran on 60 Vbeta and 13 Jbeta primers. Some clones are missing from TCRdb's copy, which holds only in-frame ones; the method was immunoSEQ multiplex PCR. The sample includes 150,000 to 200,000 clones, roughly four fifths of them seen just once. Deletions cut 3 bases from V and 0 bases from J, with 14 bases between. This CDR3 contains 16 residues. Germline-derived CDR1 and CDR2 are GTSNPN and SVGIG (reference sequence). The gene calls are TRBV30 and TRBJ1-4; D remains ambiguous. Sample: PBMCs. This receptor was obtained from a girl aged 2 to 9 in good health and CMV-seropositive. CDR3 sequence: CAWRKRAPPTNEKLFF. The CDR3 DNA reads TGTGCCTGGAGGAAACGTGCGCCACCAACTAATGAAAAACTGTTTTTT.